Below are 17 T cell receptor beta chains sequenced from a single sample in a study of T-cell memory formation after mild COVID-19. TCRdb used MiXCR to reprocess the 5' RACE reads, holding one entry per CDR3 protein. The sample comprises hundreds of thousands of distinct CDR3 sequences, about a sixth of which are singletons, and 12% rests with the top ten. Sequences were obtained from PBMCs or a T cell subset sorted from them (not recorded which). The receptors come from an adult woman who had mild COVID-19 (a few samples of this study predate the infection). Cell type and time point are not known.

V gene TRBV5-4 combines with J gene TRBJ2-1, with 11 bases lining up with TRBD1. The CDR3 runs 14 residues. CDR1 is SGHNT, CDR2 YYREEE, per germline (reference sequence). Unmatched junction bases numbered 1, after V lost 6 bases and J lost 2 bases. The CDR3 loop reads CASMGQGAYNEQFF. In DNA form, the CDR3 reads TGTGCCAGCATGGGACAGGGGGCCTACAATGAGCAGTTCTTC. Variable domain in full (rest from reference TRBV5-4 and TRBJ2-1): ETGVTQSPTHLIKTRGQQVTLRCSSQSGHNTVSWYQQALGQGPQFIFQYYREEENGRGNFPPRFSGLQFPNYSSELNVNALELDDSALYLCASMGQGAYNEQFFGPGTRLTVL.

This clonotype appeared a few times. J is TRBJ2-7 and V is TRBV7-6, with 7 bases lining up with TRBD2. Trimming at V came to 0 bases and at J to 5 bases, leaving 10 bases not matched to a gene. Germline loops: CDR1 SGHVS, CDR2 FNYEAQ. This CDR3 comprises 16 residues. The chain's CDR3 is CASSLAGRGYFHEQYF. In DNA form, the CDR3 reads TGTGCCAGCAGCTTAGCGGGGAGGGGTTATTTTCACGAGCAGTACTTC. The full variable domain, its missing parts supplied by reference TRBV7-6 and TRBJ2-7, is GAGVSQSPRYKVTKRGQDVALRCDPISGHVSLYWYRQALGQGPEFLTYFNYEAQQDKSGLPNDRFSAERPEGSISTLTIQRTEQRDSAMYRCASSLAGRGYFHEQYFGPGTRLTVT.

This clonotype occurred a few times. V usage is TRBV7-2 and J usage is TRBJ2-1, with 15 bases aligning to TRBD2. From germline, CDR1 is SGHTA and CDR2 FQGNSA. V lost 2 bases, J lost 0 bases, and 11 bases stayed unmatched. CDR3 length: 21 amino acids. CDR3 sequence reads: CASSLPGLAGGRVGSYNEQFF. The CDR3 coding sequence is TGTGCCAGCAGCTTACCCGGACTAGCGGGAGGGCGTGTAGGCTCCTACAATGAGCAGTTCTTC.

This clonotype was picked up a small number of times. In nucleotides, the CDR3 is TGTGCCAGCAACCCAGGGTCGGTAACTGAAGCTTTCTTT. It translates to CASNPGSVTEAFF. The chain combines TRBV6-6 with TRBJ1-1; D may be TRBD1 (5 bases). The V gene's germline CDR1 is MNHNY and CDR2 SVGAGI (reference sequence). V lost 7 bases and J lost 5, with 14 bases in between. The CDR3 runs 13 residues.

This clonotype was seen many times. The chain employs TRBV7-9 and TRBJ2-7; D is perhaps TRBD1 or TRBD2 (7 bases each). Germline CDR1 SEHNR, CDR2 FQNEAQ (reference sequence). V was cut by 3 bases and J by 6 bases, with 15 bases left in between. This CDR3 is built from 14 residues. For the CDR3, the DNA is TGTGCCAGCAGCTTCCTCGCAGGGGGGGGCGAGCAGTACTTC. It encodes CASSFLAGGGEQYF. Looking up the rest from reference TRBV7-9 and TRBJ2-7 gives the full variable domain: DTGVSQNPRHKITKRGQNVTFRCDPISEHNRLYWYRQTLGQGPEFLTYFQNEAQLEKSRLLSDRFSAERPKGSFSTLEIQRTEQGDSAMYLCASSFLAGGGEQYFGPGTRLTVT.

The chain recombines TRBV24-1 with TRBJ2-7, with 10 bases that match TRBD1. V dropped 4 bases and J dropped 5; count of bases not matched to a gene: 13. This CDR3 region has 17 residues. Per germline, CDR1 KGHDR and CDR2 SFDVKD. CDR3 coding DNA: TGTGCCACCAGTGACCGGGACAGGGGCGTCCAGGGGGACGAGCAGTACTTC. It specifies CATSDRDRGVQGDEQYF.

This clonotype was picked up a small number of times. V usage is TRBV7-3 and J usage is TRBJ2-7; possible D gene TRBD1, 5 bases. The length of the CDR3 is 14 residues. The V end lost 2 bases, the J end lost 4 bases, and 12 bases lay between the germline ends. CDR1 is SGHTA, CDR2 FQGTGA, per germline. CDR3 loop: CASSLGRGRYEQYF. The CDR3 DNA follows: TGTGCCAGCAGCTTAGGAAGGGGAAGGTACGAGCAGTACTTC.

The sample holds a few counts of this clonotype. The chain has TRBV25-1 and TRBJ1-2; tentative D call: TRBD1 (5 bases). V was clipped by 6 bases and J by 4 bases, with 24 bases between them. The CDR3 has 17 amino acids. The germline V gene has CDR1 MGHDK and CDR2 SYGVNS. The CDR3 here is CASSPTPLDGGGYGYTF. The DNA of the CDR3 is TGTGCCAGCAGCCCAACCCCCCTGGACGGTGGGGGCTATGGCTACACCTTC.

This clonotype was counted between two and nine times. The genes are TRBV27 and TRBJ1-5, with D uncertain. Germline V CDR1 and CDR2: MNHEY, SMNVEV (reference sequence). The length of the CDR3 is 14 residues. The V and J ends lost 6 bases and 4 bases respectively, with 13 bases between them. CDR3 DNA: TGTGCCAGCAGGATACGGACGGGAAATCAGCCCCAGCATTTT. This translates into CASRIRTGNQPQHF.

This clonotype occurred many times. This sequence joins TRBV11-3 and TRBJ2-3; D possibly uses TRBD1 or TRBD2 (5 bases each). The CDR3 sequence is 14 residues long. Germline V lookup: CDR1 SGHNT, CDR2 YENEEA. Trimming took off 4 bases at V and 6 bases at J, with 14 bases between the two ends. The DNA of the CDR3 is TGTGCCAGCAGCTCCCCTAGCAGGGCCGATACGCAGTATTTT. Translating gives CASSSPSRADTQYF. The whole variable domain, filled in from reference TRBV11-3 and TRBJ2-3, reads EAGVVQSPRYKIIEKKQPVAFWCNPISGHNTLYWYLQNLGQGPELLIRYENEEAVDDSQLPKDRFSAERLKGVDSTLKIQPAELGDSAVYLCASSSPSRADTQYFGPGTRLTVL.

The chain combines TRBV3-1 with TRBJ1-2; the D gene is possibly TRBD1 (6 bases). Germline V gene sequence: CDR1 LGHDT, CDR2 YNNKEL (reference sequence). This CDR3 comprises 15 residues. V gave up 3 bases and J gave up 2 bases, with 13 bases separating them. CDR3 sequence: CASSQGDRSNYGYTF. CDR3 nucleotides: TGTGCCAGCAGCCAGGGAGACAGGAGCAACTATGGCTACACCTTC.

V and J are TRBV28 and TRBJ2-4, with 13 nucleotides matching TRBD2. The CDR3 runs to 18 residues. Germline V gives CDR1 MDHEN, CDR2 SYDVKM. V trimming: 5 bases; J trimming: 2 bases; junction bases outside the gene matches: 9. This CDR3 is CASSVTSGRAFSKNIQYF. The CDR3 DNA is TGTGCCAGCAGTGTAACTAGCGGGAGGGCCTTTTCCAAAAACATTCAGTACTTC.

The gene calls are TRBV19 and TRBJ2-4, with 8 bases aligning to TRBD1. The CDR3 runs to 19 residues. Germline V gives CDR1 LNHDA, CDR2 SQIVND (reference sequence). The trim removed 5 bases at V and 1 base at J, leaving 16 bases unmatched. This CDR3 reads CASSDPGQATSRAKNIQYF. In DNA, the CDR3 is TGTGCCAGTAGTGACCCGGGACAGGCCACCTCCCGGGCCAAAAACATTCAGTACTTC.

The gene calls are TRBV5-1 and TRBJ1-1, with D possibly TRBD1 on 5 matching bases. The CDR3 totals 14 residues. V lost 4 bases and J lost 5, with 15 bases in between. Germline-derived CDR1 and CDR2 are SGHRS and YFSETQ. DNA for the CDR3: TGCGCCAGCAGCCCGACGGGGGATGGAACTGAAGCTTTCTTT. Translating gives CASSPTGDGTEAFF. The entire variable domain, with the rest obtained from reference TRBV5-1 and TRBJ1-1, is as follows: KAGVTQTPRYLIKTRGQQVTLSCSPISGHRSVSWYQQTPGQGLQFLFEYFSETQRNKGNFPGRFSGRQFSNSRSEMNVSTLELGDSALYLCASSPTGDGTEAFFGQGTRLTVV.

This clonotype occurred once. This rearrangement joins TRBV12-3 or TRBV12-4 to TRBJ2-1; the match to TRBD2 covers 10 bases. The CDR3 length is 15 residues. The J segment lost 7 bases and the V segment lost 5 bases, leaving 8 bases of the junction unmatched. The CDR3 sequence: CASSLLAGVRNEQFF. The CDR3 DNA sequence: TGTGCCAGCAGTCTCCTAGCGGGGGTTCGGAATGAGCAGTTCTTC.

The chain uses TRBV6-5 and TRBJ2-7, with D perhaps matching TRBD2 (6 bases). Looked up from germline, CDR1 is MNHEY and CDR2 is SVGAGI. Trimming took off 6 bases at V and 3 bases at J, with 12 bases between the two ends. The CDR3 totals 13 residues. CDR3 nucleotides: TGTGCCAGCAGGAGACTAGTCGTCTACGAGCAGTACTTC. Encoded protein: CASRRLVVYEQYF.

This clonotype was picked up a small number of times. The rearrangement links TRBV11-2 to TRBJ2-7; D unclear. Germline lookup yields CDR1 SGHAT and CDR2 FQNNGV. This CDR3 spans 15 amino acids. V lost 6 bases and J 1 base, leaving 16 bases between the germline ends. CDR3 amino acids: CASRTDPGPSYEQYF. CDR3 nucleotide sequence: TGTGCCAGCAGAACCGACCCCGGTCCTTCCTACGAGCAGTACTTC. The whole variable domain, remainder taken from reference TRBV11-2 and TRBJ2-7, is EAGVAQSPRYKIIEKRQSVAFWCNPISGHATLYWYQQILGQGPKLLIQFQNNGVVDDSQLPKDRFSAERLKGVDSTLKIQPAKLEDSAVYLCASRTDPGPSYEQYFGPGTRLTVT.